The 3 T cell receptor beta chains below were found in one sample sequenced in a study of T-cell reconstitution after alpha-beta-depleted transplantation in children. The library targeted TCRbeta and was prepared with unique molecular identifiers. MiXCR, applied by TCRdb to the PCR reads, yields one record per CDR3 protein. Seen here are about a million distinct CDR3 sequences, roughly 29% observed once, and the top ten hold about 28%. This specimen consisted of PBMCs, mostly from graft donor cells, obtained 360 days after TCRalphabeta/CD19-depleted stem cell transplant. Source of these receptors: a boy younger than two who had a stem cell transplant for SCID, so the T cells may come from the graft donor.

CDR3 sequence (DNA): TGTGCCAGCAGCCGCTCTCAGGGGGCCCTTGGAGATACGCAGTATTTT. Translated: CASSRSQGALGDTQYF. V usage is TRBV7-9 and J usage is TRBJ2-3; TRBD1 aligns across 8 bases. V shed 5 bases and J 5 bases; nucleotides not matched to a gene: 12. CDR1 and CDR2 (germline): SEHNR, FQNEAQ (reference sequence). This CDR3 is built from 16 residues. Full variable domain (rest looked up from reference TRBV7-9 and TRBJ2-3): DTGVSQNPRHKITKRGQNVTFRCDPISEHNRLYWYRQTLGQGPEFLTYFQNEAQLEKSRLLSDRFSAERPKGSFSTLEIQRTEQGDSAMYLCASSRSQGALGDTQYFGPGTRLTVL.

This clonotype was seen repeatedly, ten times or more. CDR3 protein: CASSFNRVSIYEQYF. The DNA for the CDR3 is TGTGCCAGCAGTTTCAACAGGGTCTCCATCTACGAGCAGTACTTC. The chain uses TRBV27 and TRBJ2-7, with a tentative D call TRBD1 (6 bases). Germline V gene lookup returns CDR1 MNHEY and CDR2 SMNVEV (reference sequence). This CDR3 is built from 15 residues. Trimming stripped 3 bases from V and 3 bases from J, with 15 bases between.

V is TRBV20-1 and J is TRBJ2-7; 9 bases map to TRBD1. This CDR3 contains 14 residues. Looked up from germline, CDR1 is DFQATT and CDR2 is SNEGSKA (reference sequence). V dropped 5 bases and J dropped 3; count of bases not matched to a gene: 8. In DNA, the CDR3 is TGCAGTGCTCTCTCCGGGACAGGGAACTACGAGCAGTACTTC. Translating gives CSALSGTGNYEQYF.